Presented here are 5 T cell receptor beta chains from one specimen sequenced in a study of OX40 agonist ivuxolimab in advanced cancers. Profiling relied on immunoSEQ multiplex PCR, and the TCRdb table lists in-frame clones only, not all of them. Of about 94,000 clones listed, approximately 94% are singletons. The specimen was CD4+ or CD8+ T cells sorted from blood, collected in a trial of the OX40 agonist ivuxolimab. Receptors originate from an adult with an advanced solid tumor such as melanoma, head and neck, liver or kidney cancer.

The genes are TRBV4-1 and TRBJ1-5; possibly TRBD1 for D (5 bases). There are 16 residues in the CDR3. The V gene lost 0 bases and the J gene lost 3 bases, with 12 bases spanning the gap. The germline V gene encodes CDR1 MGHRA and CDR2 YSYEKL. CDR3 in amino acids: CASSQEGRTSNQPQHF. CDR3 DNA: TGCGCCAGCAGCCAAGAGGGACGGACCTCCAATCAGCCCCAGCATTTT.

The chain joins TRBV18 to TRBJ1-4; D is undetermined. Germline CDR1 KGHSH, CDR2 LQKENI. The V end was cut by 3 bases, the J end by 6 bases, with 11 bases between. The CDR3 sequence is 14 residues long. The DNA of the CDR3 is TGTGCCAGCTCACCTGGATTGGGCGATGAAAAACTGTTTTTT. It translates to CASSPGLGDEKLFF.

V is TRBV4-3 and J is TRBJ1-2, with 8 bases aligning to TRBD1. This CDR3 contains 13 residues. J was trimmed by 7 bases and V by 4 bases; bases with no gene match: 5. The germline V gene has CDR1 LGHNA and CDR2 YSLEER. The CDR3 nucleotides read TGCGCCAGCAGCCGGCACAGGGGGGCTGGCTACACCTTC. Its translation: CASSRHRGAGYTF.

The chain is built from TRBV6-5 and TRBJ2-3; the D call may be TRBD1 or TRBD2 (5 bases each). V was trimmed by 0 bases and J by 4 bases, leaving 14 bases between them. The CDR3 extends over 16 amino acids. Germline V gives CDR1 MNHEY, CDR2 SVGAGI. In DNA, the CDR3 is TGTGCCAGCAGTTACTCAGCAGGGACCGGAGCAGATACGCAGTATTTT. It translates to CASSYSAGTGADTQYF.

This clone was recorded once. The chain recombines TRBV30 with TRBJ2-3; the D gene is possibly TRBD2 (6 bases). Germline CDR1 reads GTSNPN; CDR2 reads SVGIG (reference sequence). V gave up 0 bases and J gave up 0 bases, with 13 bases separating them. CDR3 length equals 16 residues. As DNA, the CDR3 is TGTGCCTGGAGTGTACTGCACGGGACTAGCACAGATACGCAGTATTTT. This gives the protein CAWSVLHGTSTDTQYF.